These 21 T cell receptor beta chains were all obtained from the same sample, sequenced in a study of long-term antiretroviral therapy in people with HIV. immunoSEQ v3.0 was run at survey level. TCRdb keeps only in-frame clones here, not all; method: immunoSEQ multiplex PCR. This sample carries tens of thousands of clones, about 90% of them seen once, and the ten largest clones take approximately 0.99%. Sequenced here: unsorted PBMCs, sampled 2 years after starting antiretroviral therapy. These TCRs come from a man aged 50-59 years with HIV.

The table lists this clone with a count of one. The chain uses TRBV27 and TRBJ2-5; 7 bases are shared with TRBD1. This CDR3 has 18 amino acids. The ends lost 6 bases at V and 2 bases at J; junction bases unmatched: 18. Germline values: CDR1 MNHEY, CDR2 SMNVEV (reference sequence). In nucleotides, the CDR3 is TGTGCCAGCAGGACCACAGGGGTATCCCTCCGTGGACAAGAGACCCAGTACTTC. Translation gives CASRTTGVSLRGQETQYF.

V is TRBV9 and J is TRBJ2-3, with D perhaps TRBD2 (5 bases). The CDR3 sequence is 14 residues long. Trimming took 0 bases from V and 4 from J, leaving 9 bases between them. The germline V gene encodes CDR1 SGDLS and CDR2 YYNGEE. The CDR3: CASSVGRNADTQYF. CDR3 bases: TGTGCCAGCAGCGTAGGGAGGAACGCAGATACGCAGTATTTT.

This clone appeared a single time. The CDR3 reads CASIKGQGGTEAFF. The DNA for the CDR3 is TGCGCCAGCATTAAGGGACAGGGAGGCACTGAAGCTTTCTTT. The gene calls are TRBV5-1 and TRBJ1-1; 9 bases are a match to TRBD1. Losses at the gene ends were 6 bases for V and 4 bases for J; bases not matched to a gene: 7. The CDR3 sequence is 14 residues long. CDR1 and CDR2 from the germline V gene are SGHRS and YFSETQ.

This chain joins TRBV7-6 and TRBJ1-5; 11 bases are a match to TRBD1. The CDR3 is 15 amino acids. Germline V CDR1 and CDR2: SGHVS, FNYEAQ. Germline trimming cut 5 bases from V and 5 bases from J; bases unmatched to any gene: 5. The CDR3 here is CASSIGTGGDQPQHF. As DNA, the CDR3 is TGTGCCAGCAGCATAGGGACAGGGGGGGATCAGCCCCAGCATTTT.

The chain joins TRBV19 to TRBJ2-2; D is undetermined. Trimming removed 6 bases at V and 9 bases at J, with 8 bases between. The CDR3 sequence is 11 residues long. Germline V gene data show CDR1 as LNHDA and CDR2 as SQIVND (reference sequence). CDR3 DNA sequence: TGTGCCAGTAGAGAGTTAAGGGAGCTGTTTTTT. Encoded protein: CASRELRELFF.

The J gene is TRBJ2-2, the V gene TRBV6-6, with TRBD2 as a possible D gene (5 bases). The CDR3 is made up of 14 amino acids. The germline V and J ends were trimmed by 3 bases and 4 bases, with 9 bases remaining between them. CDR1 and CDR2 from the germline V gene are MNHNY and SVGAGI (reference sequence). The CDR3 loop is CASSYGSSTGELFF. The CDR3 DNA is TGTGCCAGCAGTTATGGGAGTTCCACCGGGGAGCTGTTTTTT.

J is TRBJ1-1 and V is TRBV19; no definite D call. Deletions cut 4 bases from V and 3 bases from J, with 9 bases between. This CDR3 contains 13 residues. Germline V gives CDR1 LNHDA, CDR2 SQIVND (reference sequence). CDR3 region: CASSTGQYTEAFF. As DNA, the CDR3 is TGTGCCAGTAGTACGGGCCAGTACACTGAAGCTTTCTTT.

The chain joins TRBV7-2 to TRBJ2-7; tentatively, D is TRBD2 (6 bases). The CDR3 consists of 19 residues. Germline CDR1 and CDR2: SGHTA and FQGNSA. Trimming took off 1 base at V and 0 bases at J, with 22 bases between the two ends. The CDR3 loop is CASSLVLGGRRRSSYEQYF. DNA of the CDR3: TGTGCCAGCAGCTTAGTTTTGGGGGGAAGAAGGAGGAGCTCCTACGAGCAGTACTTC.

The chain carries TRBV5-5 and TRBJ2-3; D is uncertain. Germline V CDR1 and CDR2: SGHKS, YYEKEE (reference sequence). Trimming pared 6 bases from V and 2 bases from J, leaving 16 bases between. This CDR3 has 15 amino acids. CDR3 sequence reads: CASTDPGLPTDTQYF. The CDR3 nucleotides are TGTGCCAGCACCGACCCGGGCCTCCCCACAGATACGCAGTATTTT.

The chain joins TRBV11-3 to TRBJ2-4; 7 positions match TRBD2. There are 15 residues in the CDR3. V dropped 5 bases and J dropped 8; count of bases not matched to a gene: 12. Germline assignment: CDR1 SGHNT and CDR2 YENEEA. CDR3 DNA: TGTGCCAGCAGCCCACCCGCGGGAGATGGAGACATTCAGTACTTC. Protein: CASSPPAGDGDIQYF.

The chain links TRBV19 to TRBJ1-5; weak D call: TRBD1 (5 bases). The CDR3 spans 13 residues. The germline V and J ends were trimmed by 5 bases and 6 bases, with 11 bases remaining between them. Per the germline V gene, CDR1 is LNHDA and CDR2 is SQIVND (reference sequence). CDR3 in DNA: TGTGCCAGTAGTGCATACAGGAGTCAGCCCCAGCATTTT. Protein product: CASSAYRSQPQHF. Full variable domain (missing parts from reference TRBV19 and TRBJ1-5): DGGITQSPKYLFRKEGQNVTLSCEQNLNHDAMYWYRQDPGQGLRLIYYSQIVNDFQKGDIAEGYSVSREKKESFPLTVTSAQKNPTAFYLCASSAYRSQPQHFGDGTRLSIL.

This chain links TRBV16 with TRBJ2-7, with TRBD1 as a possible D gene (6 bases). V lost 4 bases and J 11 bases, leaving 27 bases between the germline ends. This CDR3 is 16 amino acids long. Germline V gene data show CDR1 as KGHSY and CDR2 as FQNENV. The CDR3 DNA sequence: TGTGCCAGCAGCCCCCAAAATACAGGGCGGACCCCATTGAAGTACTTC. It codes for CASSPQNTGRTPLKYF.

V usage is TRBV18 and J usage is TRBJ2-1; 9 bases fit TRBD1. CDR3 size: 14 residues. V lost 6 bases and J lost 1; bases outside the gene matches: 1. CDR1 is KGHSH and CDR2 is LQKENI in the germline V gene. Here the CDR3 reads CASSGTGSYNEQFF. Here the CDR3 DNA reads TGTGCCAGCTCCGGGACAGGGTCCTACAATGAGCAGTTCTTC.

This sequence joins TRBV2 and TRBJ1-3; TRBD1 is a possible D gene (5 bases). Germline lookup yields CDR1 SNHLY and CDR2 FYNNEI. The CDR3 consists of 14 residues. V was pared by 8 bases and J by 0 bases, with 11 bases between. CDR3 sequence reads: CASRRESSGNTIYF. CDR3 in DNA: TGTGCCAGCCGCAGGGAGAGCTCTGGAAACACCATATATTTT. Based on the CDR3 plus reference TRBV2 and TRBJ1-3, the full variable domain is EPEVTQTPSHQVTQMGQEVILRCVPISNHLYFYWYRQILGQKVEFLVSFYNNEISEKSEIFDDQFSVERPDGSNFTLKIRSTKLEDSAMYFCASRRESSGNTIYFGEGSWLTVV.

The chain uses TRBV30 and TRBJ1-1; D is undetermined. The CDR3 runs 13 residues. V was trimmed by 0 bases and J by 5 bases, leaving 10 bases between them. Germline V gives CDR1 GTSNPN, CDR2 SVGIG (reference sequence). CDR3 coding DNA: TGTGCCTGGAGTGTACCGGAGAAGACTGAAGCTTTCTTT. It specifies CAWSVPEKTEAFF. The full variable domain, rest sourced from reference TRBV30 and TRBJ1-1, is SQTIHQWPATLVQPVGSPLSLECTVEGTSNPNLYWYRQAAGRGLQLLFYSVGIGQISSEVPQNLSASRPQDRQFILSSKKLLLSDSGFYLCAWSVPEKTEAFFGQGTRLTVV.

This chain uses TRBV18 with TRBJ2-7; tentatively, D is TRBD1 or TRBD2 (5 bases each). Trimming took 6 bases from V and 6 from J, leaving 12 bases between them. The CDR3 contains 12 residues. Germline lookup yields CDR1 KGHSH and CDR2 LQKENI. CDR3 loop: CASSSRDGEQYF. Written as DNA, the CDR3 is TGTGCCAGCTCTTCCAGGGACGGCGAGCAGTACTTC.

This rearrangement joins TRBV5-1 to TRBJ1-4; 11 nucleotides agree with TRBD1. The germline V gene encodes CDR1 SGHRS and CDR2 YFSETQ. This CDR3 region has 17 residues. With 3 bases clipped from V and 0 bases from J, the junction kept 4 bases outside the gene matches. The CDR3 region is CASSSWGQGATNEKLFF. The CDR3 bases are TGCGCCAGCAGCTCCTGGGGACAGGGGGCAACTAATGAAAAACTGTTTTTT.

The chain has TRBV30 and TRBJ2-3, with TRBD1 identical over 7 bases. Germline V gene lookup returns CDR1 GTSNPN and CDR2 SVGIG (reference sequence). The CDR3 runs to 13 residues. After removal of 7 bases from V and 4 bases from J, the junction contained 8 bases not matched to a gene. The CDR3 spells CASTGTAADTQYF. The CDR3 region has the DNA TGTGCCTCAACCGGGACAGCGGCAGATACGCAGTATTTT.

CDR3 sequence reads: CASSTEGIHNEQFF. DNA of the CDR3: TGTGCCAGCAGCACGGAAGGGATCCACAATGAGCAGTTCTTC. The rearrangement uses TRBV13 and TRBJ2-1, with D uncertain. Deletions cut 5 bases from V and 5 bases from J, with 13 bases between. Germline V CDR1 and CDR2: PRHDT, FYEKMQ (reference sequence). This CDR3 comprises 14 residues.

The rearrangement joins TRBV11-3 to TRBJ2-2; a weak D match, TRBD1 (5 bases). The CDR3 spans 19 residues. Germline lookup yields CDR1 SGHNT and CDR2 YENEEA. V was cut by 1 base and J by 1 base, with 19 bases left in between. The CDR3 coding sequence is TGTGCCAGCAGCTTAGTGGGTTGGGGTCAGGGCGAGAACACCGGGGAGCTGTTTTTT. Encoded protein: CASSLVGWGQGENTGELFF.

V usage is TRBV5-4 and J usage is TRBJ2-2, with TRBD2 matching 16 bases. V shed 4 bases and J 3 bases; nucleotides not matched to a gene: 6. The CDR3 totals 18 residues. Germline values: CDR1 SGHNT, CDR2 YYREEE (reference sequence). The CDR3 nucleotides read TGTGCCAGCAGCCAGGGACTAGCGGGAGGGCCAGACACCGGGGAGCTGTTTTTT. Translation: CASSQGLAGGPDTGELFF.